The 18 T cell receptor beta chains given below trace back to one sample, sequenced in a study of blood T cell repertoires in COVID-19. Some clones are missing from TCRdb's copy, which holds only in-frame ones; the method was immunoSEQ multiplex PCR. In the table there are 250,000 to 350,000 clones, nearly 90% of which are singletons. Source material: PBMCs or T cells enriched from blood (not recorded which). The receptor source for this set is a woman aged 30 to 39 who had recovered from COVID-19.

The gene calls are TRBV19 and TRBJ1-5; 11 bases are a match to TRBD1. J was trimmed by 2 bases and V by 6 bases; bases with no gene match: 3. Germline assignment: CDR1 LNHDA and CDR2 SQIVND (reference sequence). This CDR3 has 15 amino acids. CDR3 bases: TGTGCCAGTAGCCGGACAGGGGGCGGCAATCAGCCCCAGCATTTT. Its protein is CASSRTGGGNQPQHF.

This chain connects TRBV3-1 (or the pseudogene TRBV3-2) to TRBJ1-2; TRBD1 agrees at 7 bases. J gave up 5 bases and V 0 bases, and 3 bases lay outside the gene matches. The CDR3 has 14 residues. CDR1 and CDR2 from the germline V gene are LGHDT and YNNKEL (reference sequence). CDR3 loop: CASSQDNRGYGYTF. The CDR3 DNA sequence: TGTGCCAGCAGCCAAGATAACAGGGGTTATGGCTACACCTTC.

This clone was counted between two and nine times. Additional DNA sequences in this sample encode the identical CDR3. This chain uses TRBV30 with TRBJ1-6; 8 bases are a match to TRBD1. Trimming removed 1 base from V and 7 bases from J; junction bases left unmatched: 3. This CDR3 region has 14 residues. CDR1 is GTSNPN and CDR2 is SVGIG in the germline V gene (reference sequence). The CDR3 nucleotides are TGTGCCTGGAGTGCCGGACAGGGAAATTCACCCCTCCACTTT. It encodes CAWSAGQGNSPLHF.

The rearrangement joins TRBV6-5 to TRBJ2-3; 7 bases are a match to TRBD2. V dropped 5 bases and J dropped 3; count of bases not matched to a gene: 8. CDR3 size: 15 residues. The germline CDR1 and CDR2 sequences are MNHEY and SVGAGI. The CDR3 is CASSQRGDGTDTQYF. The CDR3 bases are TGTGCCAGCAGTCAGCGGGGAGATGGGACAGATACGCAGTATTTT.

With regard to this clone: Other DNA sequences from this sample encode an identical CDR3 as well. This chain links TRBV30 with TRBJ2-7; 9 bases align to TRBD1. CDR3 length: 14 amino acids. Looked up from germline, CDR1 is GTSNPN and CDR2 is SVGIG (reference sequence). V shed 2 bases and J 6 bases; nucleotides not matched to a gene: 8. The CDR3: CAWSTGQGTLEQYF. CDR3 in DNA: TGTGCCTGGAGTACGGGACAGGGTACACTCGAGCAGTACTTC.

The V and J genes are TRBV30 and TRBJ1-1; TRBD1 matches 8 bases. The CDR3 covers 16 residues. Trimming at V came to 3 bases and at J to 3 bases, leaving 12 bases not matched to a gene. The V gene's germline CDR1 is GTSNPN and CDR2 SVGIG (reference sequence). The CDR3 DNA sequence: TGTGCCTGGAGGGGTTGGCAGGGGGCAATTTACACTGAAGCTTTCTTT. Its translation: CAWRGWQGAIYTEAFF.

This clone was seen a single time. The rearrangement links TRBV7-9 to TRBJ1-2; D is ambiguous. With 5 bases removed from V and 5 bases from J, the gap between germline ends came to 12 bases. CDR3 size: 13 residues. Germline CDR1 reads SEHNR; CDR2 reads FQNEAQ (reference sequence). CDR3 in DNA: TGTGCCAGCAGCCATGAGGCTGGATATGGCTACACCTTC. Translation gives CASSHEAGYGYTF. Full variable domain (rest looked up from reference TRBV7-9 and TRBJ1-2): DTGVSQNPRHKITKRGQNVTFRCDPISEHNRLYWYRQTLGQGPEFLTYFQNEAQLEKSRLLSDRFSAERPKGSFSTLEIQRTEQGDSAMYLCASSHEAGYGYTFGSGTRLTVV.

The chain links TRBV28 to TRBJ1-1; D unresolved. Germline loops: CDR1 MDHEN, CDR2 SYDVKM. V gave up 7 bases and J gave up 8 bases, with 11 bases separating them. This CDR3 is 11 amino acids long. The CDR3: CASTRDWEAFF. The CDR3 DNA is TGTGCCAGCACGAGGGATTGGGAAGCTTTCTTT.

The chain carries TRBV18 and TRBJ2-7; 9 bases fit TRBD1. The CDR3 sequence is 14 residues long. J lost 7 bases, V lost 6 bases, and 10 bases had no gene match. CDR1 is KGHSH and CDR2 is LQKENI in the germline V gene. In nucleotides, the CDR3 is TGTGCCAGCTCCCCGACAGGGGGAGGGTATGAGCAGTACTTC. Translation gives CASSPTGGGYEQYF.

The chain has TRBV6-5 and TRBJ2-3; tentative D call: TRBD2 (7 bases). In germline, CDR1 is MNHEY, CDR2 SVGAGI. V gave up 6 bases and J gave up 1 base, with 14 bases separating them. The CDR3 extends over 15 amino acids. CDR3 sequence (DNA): TGTGCCAGCAGCCACGGGGGGCTCGGCACAGATACGCAGTATTTT. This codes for CASSHGGLGTDTQYF.

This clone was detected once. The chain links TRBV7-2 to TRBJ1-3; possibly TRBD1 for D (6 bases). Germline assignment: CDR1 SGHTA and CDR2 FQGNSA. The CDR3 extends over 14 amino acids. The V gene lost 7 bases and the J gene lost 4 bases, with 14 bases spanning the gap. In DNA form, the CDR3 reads TGTGCCAGCACCTCACAAGGACAGGGAAACACCATATATTTT. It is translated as CASTSQGQGNTIYF.

CDR3 amino acids: CASSPSPRPTGDTQYF. The CDR3 DNA reads as TGTGCCAGCAGCCCCTCTCCGAGGCCCACGGGAGATACGCAGTATTTT. This chain joins TRBV7-3 and TRBJ2-3, with D unclear. V gave up 5 bases and J gave up 5 bases, with 20 bases separating them. Germline V gene data show CDR1 as SGHTA and CDR2 as FQGTGA. This CDR3 has 16 residues.

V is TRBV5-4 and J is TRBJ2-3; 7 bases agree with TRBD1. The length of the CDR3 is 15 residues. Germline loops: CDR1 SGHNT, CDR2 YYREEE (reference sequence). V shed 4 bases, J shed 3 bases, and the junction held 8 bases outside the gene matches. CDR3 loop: CASSLRQGGTDTQYF. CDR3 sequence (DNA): TGTGCCAGCAGCCTCCGACAGGGCGGTACAGATACGCAGTATTTT. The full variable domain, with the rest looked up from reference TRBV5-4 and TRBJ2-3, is ETGVTQSPTHLIKTRGQQVTLRCSSQSGHNTVSWYQQALGQGPQFIFQYYREEENGRGNFPPRFSGLQFPNYSSELNVNALELDDSALYLCASSLRQGGTDTQYFGPGTRLTVL.

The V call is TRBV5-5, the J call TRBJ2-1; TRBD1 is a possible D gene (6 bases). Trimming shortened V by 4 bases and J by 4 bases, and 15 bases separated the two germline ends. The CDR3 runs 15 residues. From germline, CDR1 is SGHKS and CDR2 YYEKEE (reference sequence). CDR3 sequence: CASSRELQGYNEQFF. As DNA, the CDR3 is TGTGCCAGCAGCCGAGAGTTACAGGGTTACAATGAGCAGTTCTTC.

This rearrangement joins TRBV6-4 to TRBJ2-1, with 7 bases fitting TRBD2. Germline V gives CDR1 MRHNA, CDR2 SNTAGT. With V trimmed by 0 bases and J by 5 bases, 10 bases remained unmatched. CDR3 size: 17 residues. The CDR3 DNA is TGTGCCAGCAGTGACTCGGCTAGCGGAGACCTCGACAATGAGCAGTTCTTC. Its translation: CASSDSASGDLDNEQFF.

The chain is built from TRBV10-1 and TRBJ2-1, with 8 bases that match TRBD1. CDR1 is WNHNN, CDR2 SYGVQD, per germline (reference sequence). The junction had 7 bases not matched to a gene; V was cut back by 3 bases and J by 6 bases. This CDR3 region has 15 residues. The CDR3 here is CASSDRGQGTNEQFF. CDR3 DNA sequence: TGCGCCAGCAGTGACAGAGGACAGGGCACCAATGAGCAGTTCTTC.

CDR3 sequence: CASSQARDRGSPLHF. The CDR3 nucleotides are TGTGCCAGCAGCCAAGCCCGGGACAGGGGTTCACCCCTCCACTTT. This chain links TRBV7-6 with TRBJ1-6; 10 nucleotides match TRBD1. After removal of 5 bases from V and 9 bases from J, the junction contained 7 bases not matched to a gene. The CDR3 loop spans 15 amino acids. Germline V CDR1 and CDR2: SGHVS, FNYEAQ.

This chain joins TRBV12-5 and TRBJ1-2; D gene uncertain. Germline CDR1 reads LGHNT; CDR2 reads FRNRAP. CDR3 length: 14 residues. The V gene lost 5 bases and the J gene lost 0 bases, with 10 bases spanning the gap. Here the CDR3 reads CASGPPFPNYGYTF. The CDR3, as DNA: TGTGCTAGTGGTCCCCCTTTCCCTAACTATGGCTACACCTTC.